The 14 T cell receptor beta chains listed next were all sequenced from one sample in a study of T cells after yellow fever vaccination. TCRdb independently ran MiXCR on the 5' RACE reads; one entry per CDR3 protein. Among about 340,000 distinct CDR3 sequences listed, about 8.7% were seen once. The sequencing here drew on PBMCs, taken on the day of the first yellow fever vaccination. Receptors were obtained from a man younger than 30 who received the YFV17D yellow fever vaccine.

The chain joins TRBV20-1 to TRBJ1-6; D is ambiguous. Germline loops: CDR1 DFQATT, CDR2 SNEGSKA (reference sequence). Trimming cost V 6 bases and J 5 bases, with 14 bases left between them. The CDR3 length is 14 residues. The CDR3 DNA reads TGCAGTGCGATCCGACAACTCAATAATTCACCCCTCCACTTT. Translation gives CSAIRQLNNSPLHF.

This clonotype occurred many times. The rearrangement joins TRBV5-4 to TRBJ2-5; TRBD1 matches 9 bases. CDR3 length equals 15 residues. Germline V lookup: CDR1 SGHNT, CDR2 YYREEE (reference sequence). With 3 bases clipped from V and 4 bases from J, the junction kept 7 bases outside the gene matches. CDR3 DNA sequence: TGTGCCAGCAGCTCCAAACAGGGGGCGGGAGAGACCCAGTACTTC. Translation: CASSSKQGAGETQYF.

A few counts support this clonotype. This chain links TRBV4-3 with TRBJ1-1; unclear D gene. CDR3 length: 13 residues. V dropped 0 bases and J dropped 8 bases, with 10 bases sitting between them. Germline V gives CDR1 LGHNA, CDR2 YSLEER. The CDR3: CASSQDFTAEAFF. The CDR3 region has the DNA TGCGCCAGCAGCCAAGATTTTACAGCCGAAGCTTTCTTT.

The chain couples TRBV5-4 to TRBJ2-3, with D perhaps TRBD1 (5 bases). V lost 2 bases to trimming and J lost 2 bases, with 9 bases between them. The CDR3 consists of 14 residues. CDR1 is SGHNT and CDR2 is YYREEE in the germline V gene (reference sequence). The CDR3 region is CASSFGANTDTQYF. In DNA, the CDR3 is TGTGCCAGCAGCTTTGGGGCTAACACAGATACGCAGTATTTT.

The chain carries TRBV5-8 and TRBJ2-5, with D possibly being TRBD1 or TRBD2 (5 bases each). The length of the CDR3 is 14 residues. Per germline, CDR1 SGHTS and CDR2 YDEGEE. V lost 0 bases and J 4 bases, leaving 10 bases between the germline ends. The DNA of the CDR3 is TGTGCCAGCAGCTTGGTGTCGGGGCTAGAGACCCAGTACTTC. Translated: CASSLVSGLETQYF. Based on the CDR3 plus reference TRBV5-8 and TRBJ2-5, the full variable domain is EAGVTQSPTHLIKTRGQQATLRCSPISGHTSVYWYQQALGLGLQFLLWYDEGEERNRGNFPPRFSGRQFPNYSSELNVNALELEDSALYLCASSLVSGLETQYFGPGTRLLVL.

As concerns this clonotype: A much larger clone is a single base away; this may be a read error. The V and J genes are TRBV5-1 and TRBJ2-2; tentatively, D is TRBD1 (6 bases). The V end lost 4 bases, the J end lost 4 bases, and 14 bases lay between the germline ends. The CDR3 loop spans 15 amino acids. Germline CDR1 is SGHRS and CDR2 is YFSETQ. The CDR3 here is CASSTYRVPTGELFF. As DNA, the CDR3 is TGCGCCAGCAGCACCTACAGGGTGCCCACCGGGGAGCTGTTTTTT.

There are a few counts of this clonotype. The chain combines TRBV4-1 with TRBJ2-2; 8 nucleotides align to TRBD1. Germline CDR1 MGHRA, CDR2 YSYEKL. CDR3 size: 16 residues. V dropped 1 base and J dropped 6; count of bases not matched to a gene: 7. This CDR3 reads CASSQADRGWPGELFF. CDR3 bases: TGCGCCAGCAGCCAAGCCGACAGGGGTTGGCCCGGGGAGCTGTTTTTT.

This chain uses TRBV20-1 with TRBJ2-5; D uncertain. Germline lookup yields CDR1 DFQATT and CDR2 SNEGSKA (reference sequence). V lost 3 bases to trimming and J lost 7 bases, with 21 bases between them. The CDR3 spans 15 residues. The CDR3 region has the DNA TGCAGTGCTAGGGGGATAAGACATCGGCTGGGGACCCAGTACTTC. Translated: CSARGIRHRLGTQYF.

Written as DNA, the CDR3 is TGCGCCAGCAGCTCAGGAGGGGGCTTAGAGCAGTTCTTC. Translation: CASSSGGGLEQFF. The chain has TRBV5-1 and TRBJ2-1; possible D gene TRBD1, 7 bases. Germline V gene lookup returns CDR1 SGHRS and CDR2 YFSETQ. The CDR3 extends over 13 amino acids. Trimming took off 3 bases at V and 10 bases at J, with 14 bases between the two ends.

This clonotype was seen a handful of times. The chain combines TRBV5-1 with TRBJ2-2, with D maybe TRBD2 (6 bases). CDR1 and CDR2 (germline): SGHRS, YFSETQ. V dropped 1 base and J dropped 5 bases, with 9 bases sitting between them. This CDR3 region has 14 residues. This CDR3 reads CASSLSGETGELFF. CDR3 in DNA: TGCGCCAGCAGCTTGTCGGGGGAGACCGGGGAGCTGTTTTTT. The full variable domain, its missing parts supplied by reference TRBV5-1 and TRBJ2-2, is KAGVTQTPRYLIKTRGQQVTLSCSPISGHRSVSWYQQTPGQGLQFLFEYFSETQRNKGNFPGRFSGRQFSNSRSEMNVSTLELGDSALYLCASSLSGETGELFFGEGSRLTVL.

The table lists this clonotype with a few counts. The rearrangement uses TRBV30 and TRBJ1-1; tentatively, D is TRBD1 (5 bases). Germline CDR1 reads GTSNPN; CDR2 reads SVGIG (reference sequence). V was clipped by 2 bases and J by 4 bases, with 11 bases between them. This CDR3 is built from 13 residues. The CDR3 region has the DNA TGTGCCTGGAGTAACCAGGGAGGCACTGAAGCTTTCTTT. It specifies CAWSNQGGTEAFF. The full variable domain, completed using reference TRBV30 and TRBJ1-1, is SQTIHQWPATLVQPVGSPLSLECTVEGTSNPNLYWYRQAAGRGLQLLFYSVGIGQISSEVPQNLSASRPQDRQFILSSKKLLLSDSGFYLCAWSNQGGTEAFFGQGTRLTVV.

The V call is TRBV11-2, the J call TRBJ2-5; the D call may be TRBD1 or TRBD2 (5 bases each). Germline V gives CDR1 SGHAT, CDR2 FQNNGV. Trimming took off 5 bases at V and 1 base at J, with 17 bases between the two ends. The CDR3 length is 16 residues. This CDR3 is CASSPARGTAQETQYF. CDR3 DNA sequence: TGTGCCAGCAGCCCGGCTCGAGGGACGGCCCAAGAGACCCAGTACTTC.

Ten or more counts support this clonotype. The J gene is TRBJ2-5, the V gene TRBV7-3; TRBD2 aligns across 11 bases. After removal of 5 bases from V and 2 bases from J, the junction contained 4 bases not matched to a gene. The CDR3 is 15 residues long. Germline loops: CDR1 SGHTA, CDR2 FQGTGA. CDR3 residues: CASSRTSGLQETQYF. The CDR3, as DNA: TGTGCCAGCAGCCGGACTAGCGGGCTGCAAGAGACCCAGTACTTC.

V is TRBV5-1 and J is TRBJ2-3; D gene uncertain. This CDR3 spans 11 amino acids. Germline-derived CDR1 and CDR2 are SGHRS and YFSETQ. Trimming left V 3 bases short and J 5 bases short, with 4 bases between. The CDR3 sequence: CASSSQDTQYF. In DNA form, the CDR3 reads TGCGCCAGCAGCTCCCAAGATACGCAGTATTTT. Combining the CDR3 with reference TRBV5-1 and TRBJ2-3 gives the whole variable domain KAGVTQTPRYLIKTRGQQVTLSCSPISGHRSVSWYQQTPGQGLQFLFEYFSETQRNKGNFPGRFSGRQFSNSRSEMNVSTLELGDSALYLCASSSQDTQYFGPGTRLTVL.